A selection of T cell receptor beta chains follows, all from one sample in a study of graft-versus-host responses after intestinal transplantation. Data came from immunoSEQ multiplex PCR; TCRdb stores just in-frame clones and leaves some out. The table lists approximately 90,000 clones, under 95% of them singletons. For these TCRs, the target antigens are not known. The input for sequencing was unstimulated CD8+ T cells sorted from spleen or lymph node cells, taken before transplant. The source of these receptors is a human donor who was the organ donor for an intestinal transplant. CDR3s include the opening cysteine and the closing phenylalanine or tryptophan. D genes are given only for firm matches.

d_call	v_call	cdr3_aa
-	TRBV6-5	CASRRMNTEAFF
-	TRBV6-1	CASSEWGQGHSYNEQFF
-	TRBV19	CASSWTEKETQYF
TRBD2	TRBV18	CASSPSGRISYEQYF
TRBD2	TRBV4-1	CASSRGLAGGPWEGETQYF
-	TRBV30	CAWSLLPGGYTGELFF
-	TRBV7-3	CASSLGTGNTEAFF
-	TRBV7-9	CASSLPMGHTQYF
-	TRBV5-1	CASKTEGSGANVLTF
TRBD1	TRBV19	CASSPRRDRGQETQYF
-	TRBV4-1	CASSIELTFKGYEQYF
-	TRBV27	CASSLVDRVGANVLTF
TRBD2	TRBV7-6	CASSGGTSGVSSYNEQFF
-	TRBV9	CASSPNGGYEQYF
-	TRBV6-1	CASSDGRGTNEKLFF
-	TRBV5-1	CASSPVGDATEAFF
-	TRBV2	CASSNLNQPQHF
-	TRBV7-9	CASRPTGTVQETQYF
-	TRBV5-1	CASSLYYSSNTGELFF
TRBD1	TRBV7-9	CASSSRTGPNYGYTF
TRBD2	TRBV9	CASSVGPSGSPDTQYF
TRBD2	TRBV30	CAWSFGLAGGSYNEQFF
-	TRBV6-1	CASISSYEQYF
TRBD1	TRBV29-1	CSVPGTGTEAFF
-	TRBV28	CASSPQGLYGYTF
TRBD1	TRBV27	CASSLSGTVYSNQPQHF
TRBD2	TRBV4-1	CASSRGGEETQYF
-	TRBV9	CASSPQGGLSYNEQFF
TRBD1	TRBV11-3	CASSIQAGQGQGYTF
TRBD1	TRBV11-2	CASSYGAGGQYEQYF
TRBD2	TRBV27	CASTGREASSYNEQFF
-	TRBV5-5	CASSFGQGTYEQYF
-	TRBV7-9	CASRHREDTEAFF
-	TRBV19	CASSIGTRGNQPQHF
-	TRBV6-5	CASSYGGGGYEQYF
-	TRBV2	CASSLEGGPHGYTF
TRBD1	TRBV9	CASSAYTGVDYGYTF
-	TRBV10-3	CAISDRRMNTEAFF
-	TRBV9	CASSVGSEFGYEQYF
TRBD2	TRBV4-1	CASSQDLTSGRLGELFF
TRBD1	TRBV11-2	CASSLIRGPNEQYF
-	TRBV4-3	CASSLRGESGNTIYF
-	TRBV29-1	CSSIGETYEQYF
TRBD1	TRBV13	CASNMLGQGGGYTF
-	TRBV27	CASSLAVNQPQHF
-	TRBV19	CASSYSWGADYGYTF
-	TRBV11-2	CASSPVQGANYGYTF
-	TRBV6-1	CASKTGMRGYTF
TRBD1	TRBV18	CASSRDREETQYF
-	TRBV4-1	CASSPGLGGGDTQYF
TRBD2	TRBV11-2	CASSPDLAGRNEQYF
-	TRBV7-9	CASSLSLEGTEAFF
-	TRBV19	CASSIMGGNSNQPQHF
TRBD2	TRBV15	CATSPFRGGGHPYEQYF